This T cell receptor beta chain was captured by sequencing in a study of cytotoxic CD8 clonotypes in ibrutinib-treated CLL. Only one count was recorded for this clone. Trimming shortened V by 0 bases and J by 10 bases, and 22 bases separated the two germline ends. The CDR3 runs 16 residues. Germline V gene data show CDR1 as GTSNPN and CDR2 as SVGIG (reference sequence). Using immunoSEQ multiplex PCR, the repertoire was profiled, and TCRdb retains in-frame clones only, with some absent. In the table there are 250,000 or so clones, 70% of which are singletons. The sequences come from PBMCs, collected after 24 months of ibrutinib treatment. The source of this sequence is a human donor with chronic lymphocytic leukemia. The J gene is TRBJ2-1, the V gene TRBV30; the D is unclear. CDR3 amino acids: CAWSVHRLPRSREQFF. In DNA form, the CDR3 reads TGTGCCTGGAGTGTACATCGATTACCTAGAAGTAGGGAGCAGTTCTTC. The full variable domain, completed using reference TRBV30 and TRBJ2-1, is SQTIHQWPATLVQPVGSPLSLECTVEGTSNPNLYWYRQAAGRGLQLLFYSVGIGQISSEVPQNLSASRPQDRQFILSSKKLLLSDSGFYLCAWSVHRLPRSREQFFGPGTRLTVL.